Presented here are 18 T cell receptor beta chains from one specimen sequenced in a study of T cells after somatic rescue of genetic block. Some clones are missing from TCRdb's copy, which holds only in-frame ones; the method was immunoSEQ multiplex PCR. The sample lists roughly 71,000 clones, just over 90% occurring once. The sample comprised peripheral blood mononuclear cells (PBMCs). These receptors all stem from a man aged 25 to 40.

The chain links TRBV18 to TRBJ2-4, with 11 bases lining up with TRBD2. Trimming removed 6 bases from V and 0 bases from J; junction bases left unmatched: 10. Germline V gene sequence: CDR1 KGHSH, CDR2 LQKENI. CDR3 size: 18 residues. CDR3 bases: TGTGCCAGCTCTGGGAGTAGCGGGGGGGCCGAAGCCAAAAACATTCAGTACTTC. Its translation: CASSGSSGGAEAKNIQYF.

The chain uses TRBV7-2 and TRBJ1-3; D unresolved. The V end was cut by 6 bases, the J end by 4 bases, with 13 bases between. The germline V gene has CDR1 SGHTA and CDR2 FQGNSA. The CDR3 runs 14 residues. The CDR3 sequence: CASSFHPGGNTIYF. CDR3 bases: TGTGCCAGCAGTTTCCATCCCGGGGGAAACACCATATATTTT. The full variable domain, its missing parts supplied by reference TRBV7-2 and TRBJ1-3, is GAGVSQSPSNKVTEKGKDVELRCDPISGHTALYWYRQSLGQGLEFLIYFQGNSAPDKSGLPSDRFSAERTGGSVSTLTIQRTQQEDSAVYLCASSFHPGGNTIYFGEGSWLTVV.

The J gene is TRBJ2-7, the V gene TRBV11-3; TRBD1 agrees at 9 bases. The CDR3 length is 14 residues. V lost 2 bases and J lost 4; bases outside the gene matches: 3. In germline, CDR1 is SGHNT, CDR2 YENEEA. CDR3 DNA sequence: TGTGCCAGCAGCTTATCTGGACAGGGGTACGAGCAGTACTTC. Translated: CASSLSGQGYEQYF.

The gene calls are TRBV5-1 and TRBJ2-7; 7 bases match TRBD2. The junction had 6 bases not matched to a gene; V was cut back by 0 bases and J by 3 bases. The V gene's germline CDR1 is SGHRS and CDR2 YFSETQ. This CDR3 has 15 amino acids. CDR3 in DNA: TGCGCCAGCAGCTTGGGTGCCGGGGGGAGCTACGAGCAGTACTTC. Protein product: CASSLGAGGSYEQYF. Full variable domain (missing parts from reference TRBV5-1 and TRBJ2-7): KAGVTQTPRYLIKTRGQQVTLSCSPISGHRSVSWYQQTPGQGLQFLFEYFSETQRNKGNFPGRFSGRQFSNSRSEMNVSTLELGDSALYLCASSLGAGGSYEQYFGPGTRLTVT.

The CDR3 DNA follows: TGTGCCAGTAGTACCCAGGGCAGGGGGCTTGCAACTAATGAAAAACTGTTTTTT. It yields the protein CASSTQGRGLATNEKLFF. The chain has TRBV19 and TRBJ1-4; 8 nucleotides agree with TRBD1. This CDR3 is built from 18 residues. Trimming cost V 4 bases and J 0 bases; bases outside gene matches: 10. Germline V gives CDR1 LNHDA, CDR2 SQIVND (reference sequence).

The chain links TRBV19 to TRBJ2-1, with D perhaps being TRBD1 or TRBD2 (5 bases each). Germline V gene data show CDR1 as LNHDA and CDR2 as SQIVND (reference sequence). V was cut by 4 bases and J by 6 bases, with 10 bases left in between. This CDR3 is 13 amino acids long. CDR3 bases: TGTGCCAGTAGTAGAGGGCAGGGCAATGAGCAGTTCTTC. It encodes CASSRGQGNEQFF. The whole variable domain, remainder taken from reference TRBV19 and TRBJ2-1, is DGGITQSPKYLFRKEGQNVTLSCEQNLNHDAMYWYRQDPGQGLRLIYYSQIVNDFQKGDIAEGYSVSREKKESFPLTVTSAQKNPTAFYLCASSRGQGNEQFFGPGTRLTVL.

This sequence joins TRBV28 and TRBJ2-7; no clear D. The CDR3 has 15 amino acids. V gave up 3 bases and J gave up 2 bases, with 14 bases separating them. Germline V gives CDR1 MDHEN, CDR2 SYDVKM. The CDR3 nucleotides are TGTGCCAGCAGTTTTGCTGGCGCTGAAACCTACGAGCAGTACTTC. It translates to CASSFAGAETYEQYF.

The CDR3 DNA reads as TGTGCCAGCAGCGTAGAGGGGCGGACAGGGTTCGGGGAGCTGTTTTTT. It specifies CASSVEGRTGFGELFF. V gene TRBV9 combines with J gene TRBJ2-2; 8 bases match TRBD1. The CDR3 has 16 residues. CDR1 and CDR2 from the germline V gene are SGDLS and YYNGEE. V shed 0 bases and J 7 bases; nucleotides not matched to a gene: 8.

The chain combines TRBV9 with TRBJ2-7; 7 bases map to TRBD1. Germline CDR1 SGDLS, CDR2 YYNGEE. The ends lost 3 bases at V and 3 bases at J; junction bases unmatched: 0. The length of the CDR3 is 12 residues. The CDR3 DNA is TGTGCCAGCAGCGGACAGGGCTACGAGCAGTACTTC. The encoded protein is CASSGQGYEQYF.

CDR3 coding DNA: TGCAGCGGTACAGGGGGCTATGGCTATGGCTACACCTTC. This codes for CSGTGGYGYGYTF. This rearrangement joins TRBV29-1 to TRBJ1-2, with 9 nucleotides matching TRBD1. The V gene end was trimmed by 7 bases and the J gene end by 4 bases; junction bases not matched to a gene: 7. CDR3 length equals 13 residues. Germline V lookup: CDR1 SQVTM, CDR2 ANQGSEA.

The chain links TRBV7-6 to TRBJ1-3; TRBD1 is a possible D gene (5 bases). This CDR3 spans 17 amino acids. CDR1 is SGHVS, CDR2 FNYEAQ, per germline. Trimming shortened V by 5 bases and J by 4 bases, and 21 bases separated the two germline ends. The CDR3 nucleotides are TGTGCCAGCAGCCTCGTGGGGGACGGATGGGTAGGAAACACCATATATTTT. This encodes CASSLVGDGWVGNTIYF.

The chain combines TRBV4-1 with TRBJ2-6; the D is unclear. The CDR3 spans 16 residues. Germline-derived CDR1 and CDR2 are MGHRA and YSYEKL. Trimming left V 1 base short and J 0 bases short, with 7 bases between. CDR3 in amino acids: CASSQVLASGANVLTF. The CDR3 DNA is TGCGCCAGCAGCCAAGTCCTGGCCTCTGGGGCCAACGTCCTGACTTTC.

CDR3 residues: CASSQTPLRSTNEKLFF. The CDR3, as DNA: TGCGCCAGCAGTCAAACCCCATTGCGGTCAACTAATGAAAAACTGTTTTTT. V usage is TRBV23-1 and J usage is TRBJ1-4; D unclear. TRBV23-1 is filed as an ORF, its function uncertain. V was pared by 2 bases and J by 0 bases, with 13 bases between. There are 17 residues in the CDR3.

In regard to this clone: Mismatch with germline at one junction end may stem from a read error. The CDR3 nucleotides read TGTGCCGGCAGTGATTGGGGTCAGGGCAATAATTCACCCCTCCACTTT. Protein product: CAGSDWGQGNNSPLHF. The chain recombines TRBV2 with TRBJ1-6, with D possibly TRBD1 on 5 matching bases. Germline-derived CDR1 and CDR2 are SNHLY and FYNNEI. The CDR3 spans 16 residues. The full variable domain, with the rest looked up from reference TRBV2 and TRBJ1-6, is EPEVTQTPSHQVTQMGQEVILRCVPISNHLYFYWYRQILGQKVEFLVSFYNNEISEKSEIFDDQFSVERPDGSNFTLKIRSTKLEDSAMYFCAGSDWGQGNNSPLHFGNGTRLTVT.

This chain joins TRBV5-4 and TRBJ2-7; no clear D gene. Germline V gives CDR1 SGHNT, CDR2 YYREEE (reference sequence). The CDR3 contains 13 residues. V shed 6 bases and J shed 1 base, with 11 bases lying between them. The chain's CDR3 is CASTPASSYEQYF. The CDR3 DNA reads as TGTGCCAGCACCCCGGCCAGTTCCTACGAGCAGTACTTC.

The CDR3 reads CSVKTGAIYNEQFF. Here the CDR3 DNA reads TGCAGCGTGAAGACGGGGGCAATATACAATGAGCAGTTCTTC. This sequence joins TRBV29-1 and TRBJ2-1; either TRBD1 or TRBD2 may supply D (6 bases each). V was trimmed by 6 bases and J by 4 bases, leaving 16 bases between them. The CDR3 is 14 amino acids. Germline loops: CDR1 SQVTM, CDR2 ANQGSEA.

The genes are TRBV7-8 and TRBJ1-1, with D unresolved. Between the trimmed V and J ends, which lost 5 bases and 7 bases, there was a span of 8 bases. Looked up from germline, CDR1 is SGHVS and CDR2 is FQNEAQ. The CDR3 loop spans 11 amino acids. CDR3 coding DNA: TGTGCCAGCAGCCTCTACAGTGAAGCTTTCTTT. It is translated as CASSLYSEAFF.

This CDR3 reads CASSLIDRVEQYF. CDR3 DNA sequence: TGTGCCAGCAGCCTAATTGACAGGGTTGAGCAGTACTTC. The rearrangement uses TRBV6-1 and TRBJ2-7; TRBD1 matches at 7 bases. Germline lookup yields CDR1 MNHNS and CDR2 SASEGT. The ends lost 6 bases at V and 7 bases at J; junction bases unmatched: 9. CDR3 length: 13 amino acids.